These T cell receptor beta chains were read from a single sample in a study of regulatory T cells in long-lasting Graves disease. TCRdb redid the calling of the multiplex PCR reads with MiXCR, one entry per CDR3 protein. The data show hundreds of thousands of distinct CDR3 sequences, under 25% seen once. Sequenced material: peripheral blood mononuclear cells (PBMCs), taken when the disease was refractory, from a patient treated with antithyroid drugs. Receptors originate from a female donor with Graves disease. The CDR3 runs from the conserved cysteine through the conserved F or W. A D gene is named only where the DNA matches it firmly. Some rows mark clone size as missing; the rest say once, few, many or name a class of expanded clone.

size: many
J: TRBJ1-1
D: .
V: TRBV6-1
DNA: TGTGCCAGCGGATATCCCGGCACTGAAGCTTTCTTT
CDR3: CASGYPGTEAFF

size: few
J: TRBJ1-2
D: .
V: TRBV29-1
DNA: TGCAGCGTTGAACAGGTCCCCGGCTATGGCTACACCTTC
CDR3: CSVEQVPGYGYTF

size: few
J: TRBJ2-5
D: TRBD2
V: TRBV2
DNA: TGTGCCAGCGGGGAGCGGGGGGGCGTACAAGAGACCCAGTACTTC
CDR3: CASGERGGVQETQYF

size: .
J: TRBJ2-7
D: .
V: TRBV24-1
DNA: TGTGCCACCAGTGATCACACTCAGGACATGAAGCAGTACTTC
CDR3: CATSDHTQDMKQYF

size: many
J: TRBJ1-2
D: TRBD1
V: TRBV28
DNA: TGTGCCAGCAGTTTCACCTATGGACAGGTGTTCTATGGCTACACCTTC
CDR3: CASSFTYGQVFYGYTF

size: .
J: TRBJ2-7
D: .
V: TRBV5-1
DNA: TGCGCCAGCAGCCCCGGAGGAGGGACCATCTCGGGCGAGCAGTACTTC
CDR3: CASSPGGGTISGEQYF

size: few
J: TRBJ2-7
D: .
V: TRBV12-3/TRBV12-4
DNA: TGTGCCAGCAGTGAGGCCCTCAACCCCTACGAGCAGTACTTC
CDR3: CASSEALNPYEQYF

size: .
J: TRBJ2-7
D: TRBD1
V: TRBV6-2/TRBV6-3
DNA: TGTGCCAGCAGAAACAGGGGTCTCACCTACGAGCAGTACTTC
CDR3: CASRNRGLTYEQYF

size: many
J: TRBJ1-2
D: .
V: TRBV2
DNA: TGTGCCAGCGGTGCAGCCACCAACTATGGCTACACCTTC
CDR3: CASGAATNYGYTF

size: few
J: TRBJ1-2
D: .
V: TRBV29-1
DNA: TGCAGCGCCTTGGACACCCGACTCTATAGCTACACCTTC
CDR3: CSALDTRLYSYTF

size: many
J: TRBJ1-2
D: TRBD1
V: TRBV12-3/TRBV12-4
DNA: TGTGCCAGCAGTCGGGACAGGCCCTATGGCTACACCTTC
CDR3: CASSRDRPYGYTF

size: .
J: TRBJ2-5
D: .
V: TRBV29-1
DNA: TGCAGCGTTGAGTTGGTACTACAAGAGACCCAGTACTTC
CDR3: CSVELVLQETQYF

size: .
J: TRBJ1-6
D: .
V: TRBV3-1
DNA: TGTGCCAGCAGCCCCCGGGACTCCTATAATTCACCCCTCCACTTT
CDR3: CASSPRDSYNSPLHF

size: many
J: TRBJ2-7
D: TRBD2
V: TRBV28
DNA: TGTGCCAGCAGTGATCCGGGACTAGCGGCCGAGCAGTACTTC
CDR3: CASSDPGLAAEQYF

size: few
J: TRBJ1-1
D: TRBD1
V: TRBV20-1
DNA: TGCAGTGCTAGAGACCCGACAGGGCGATCTACTGAAGCTTTCTTT
CDR3: CSARDPTGRSTEAFF

size: .
J: TRBJ2-4
D: TRBD2
V: TRBV7-9
DNA: TGTGCCAGCAGCTCGGGGGGGCCAGCCAAAAACATTCAGTACTTC
CDR3: CASSSGGPAKNIQYF

size: few
J: TRBJ1-5
D: .
V: TRBV10-3
DNA: TGTGCCATCAGTGATGCGCCAGGGGGCAATCAGCCCCAGCATTTT
CDR3: CAISDAPGGNQPQHF

size: many
J: TRBJ1-1
D: .
V: TRBV7-2
DNA: TGTGCCAGCAGCTTAGTTGCAGGGACGTACACTGAAGCTTTCTTT
CDR3: CASSLVAGTYTEAFF

size: few
J: TRBJ1-5
D: .
V: TRBV9
DNA: TGTGCCAGCAGCGAGGGGAATAGCAATCAGCCCCAGCATTTT
CDR3: CASSEGNSNQPQHF

size: many
J: TRBJ1-1
D: .
V: TRBV2
DNA: TGTGCCAGCAGGGATCTATCTCTGGCTTTCTTT
CDR3: CASRDLSLAFF

size: .
J: TRBJ2-2
D: TRBD2
V: TRBV2
DNA: TGTGCCAGCAGTGAAGGGGGACTAGCGGTTAACACCGGGGAGCTGTTTTTT
CDR3: CASSEGGLAVNTGELFF